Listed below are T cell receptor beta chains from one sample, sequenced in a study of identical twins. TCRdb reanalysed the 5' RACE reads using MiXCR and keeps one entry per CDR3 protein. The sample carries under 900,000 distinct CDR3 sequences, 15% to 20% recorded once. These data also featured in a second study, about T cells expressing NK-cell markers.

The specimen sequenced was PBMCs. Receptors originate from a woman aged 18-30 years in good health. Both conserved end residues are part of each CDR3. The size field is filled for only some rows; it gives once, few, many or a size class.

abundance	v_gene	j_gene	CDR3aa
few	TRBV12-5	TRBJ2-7	CASGDGQLYEQYF
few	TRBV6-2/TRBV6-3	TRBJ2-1	CASSRRTSGGALNEQFF
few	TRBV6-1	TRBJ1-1	CASPTGLNTEAFF
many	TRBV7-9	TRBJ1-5	CASSLEGDSNQPQHF
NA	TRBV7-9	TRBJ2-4	CASSPAQGAKNIQYF
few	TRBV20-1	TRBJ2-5	CSAKMDPHQETQYF
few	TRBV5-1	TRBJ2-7	CASSPRTGQDYEQYF
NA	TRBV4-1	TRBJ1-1	CASSQDPPGAYTEAFF
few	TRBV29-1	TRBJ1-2	CSVPDLNYGYTF
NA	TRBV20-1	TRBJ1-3	CSARDQGVGNTIYF
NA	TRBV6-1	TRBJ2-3	CASSGPKLIELAGESTDTQYF
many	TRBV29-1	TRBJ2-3	CSVKGLAGPTDTQYF
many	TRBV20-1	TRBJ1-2	CSASQTGGGYGYTF
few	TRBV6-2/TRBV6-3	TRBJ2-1	CASNKAGQGDYNEQFF
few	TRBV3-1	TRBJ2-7	CASSQDGFRYEQYF
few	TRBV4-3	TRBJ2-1	CASSRSGLVVPNEQFF
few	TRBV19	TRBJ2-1	CASSGRLAGSEQFF
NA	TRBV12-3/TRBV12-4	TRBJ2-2	CASSFPSGQSGELFF
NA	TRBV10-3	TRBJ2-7	CAASGTSSYEQYF
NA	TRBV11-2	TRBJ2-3	CASKQIQGDTQYF
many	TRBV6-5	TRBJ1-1	CASSSDRENTEAFF
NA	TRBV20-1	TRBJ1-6	CSAGKGSILNSPLHF
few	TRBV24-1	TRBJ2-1	CATSDRTSFGEQFF
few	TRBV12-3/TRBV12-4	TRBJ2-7	CASSPGPYAYEQYF
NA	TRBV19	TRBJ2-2	CASSMGATGELFF
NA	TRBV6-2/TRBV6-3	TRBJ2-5	CASSPLGTSGQETQYF
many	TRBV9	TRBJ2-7	CASSVDPSGGARNEQYF
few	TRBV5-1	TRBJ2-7	CASSLGLSPYEQYF
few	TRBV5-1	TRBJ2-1	CASSSQGGGDEQFF
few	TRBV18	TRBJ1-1	CASSPLGGRGNTEAFF
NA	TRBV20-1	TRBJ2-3	CSAIPPRVFTDTQYF
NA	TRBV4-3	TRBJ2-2	CASSRHSEGAGELFF
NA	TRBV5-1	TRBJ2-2	CASSLVVAGGPRTGELFF
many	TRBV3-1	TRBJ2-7	CASSRRGAEQYF
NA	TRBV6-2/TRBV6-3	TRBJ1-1	CASSSQGAGAAFF
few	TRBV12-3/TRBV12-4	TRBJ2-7	CASSPGTGKYEQYF
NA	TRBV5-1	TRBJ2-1	CASTEGSYNEQFF
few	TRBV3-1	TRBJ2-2	CASSQEGGELFF
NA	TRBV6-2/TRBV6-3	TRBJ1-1	CASRPLDRDTEAFF
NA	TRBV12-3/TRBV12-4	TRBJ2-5	CASSLTARQGRETQYF
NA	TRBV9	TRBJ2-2	CASSALDTGELFF
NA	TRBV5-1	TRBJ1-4	CASSDNPGGDEKLFF
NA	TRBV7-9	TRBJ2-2	CASSSYGDTGELFF
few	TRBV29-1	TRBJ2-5	CSANSGAGETQYF
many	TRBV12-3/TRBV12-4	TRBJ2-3	CATGRDTQYF
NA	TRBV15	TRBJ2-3	CATSRSRGTDTQYF
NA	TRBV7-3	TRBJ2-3	CASSPGTSGGRTDTQYF
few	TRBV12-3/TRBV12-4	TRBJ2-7	CASSPGMSGTNEQYF
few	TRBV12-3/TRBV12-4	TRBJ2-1	CASSLLAGGGEQFF
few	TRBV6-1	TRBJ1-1	CASSFFPRNTEAFF
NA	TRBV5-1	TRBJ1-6	CASSLDGGWGSPLHF
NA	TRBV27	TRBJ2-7	CASSFLRVLDEQYF
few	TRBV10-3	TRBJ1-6	CAISESGQTTSPLHF
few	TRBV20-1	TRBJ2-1	CSARGQVGNEQFF
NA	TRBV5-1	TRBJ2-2	CASSLGGRITGELFF
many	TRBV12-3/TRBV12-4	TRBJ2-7	CASSFGDWSYEQYF
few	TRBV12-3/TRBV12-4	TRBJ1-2	CASSFGLTGTEFAF